This TCR beta chain originates from a study of identifying expanded T cells in peripheral blood. Study-wide results and limits: Roughly two-week clone count variance significantly increased as total template count grew.

The germline CDR1 and CDR2 sequences are GTSNPN and SVGIG (reference sequence). V dropped 3 bases and J dropped 6 bases, with 19 bases sitting between them. The CDR3 is 15 amino acids. Assay used: immunoSEQ multiplex PCR; TCRdb lists only in-frame clones, some missing. The table lists about 100,000 clones, about 83% of them singletons. This clone was seen just once. No antigen is known for it. V gene TRBV30 combines with J gene TRBJ2-3; D is ambiguous. The origin of this receptor is a person between 18 and 70 years old in good health. The sequencing sample was made of blood. CDR3 residues: CAWSPSAASGDTQYF. In DNA, the CDR3 is TGTGCCTGGAGCCCCTCCGCGGCGTCGGGTGATACGCAGTATTTT.